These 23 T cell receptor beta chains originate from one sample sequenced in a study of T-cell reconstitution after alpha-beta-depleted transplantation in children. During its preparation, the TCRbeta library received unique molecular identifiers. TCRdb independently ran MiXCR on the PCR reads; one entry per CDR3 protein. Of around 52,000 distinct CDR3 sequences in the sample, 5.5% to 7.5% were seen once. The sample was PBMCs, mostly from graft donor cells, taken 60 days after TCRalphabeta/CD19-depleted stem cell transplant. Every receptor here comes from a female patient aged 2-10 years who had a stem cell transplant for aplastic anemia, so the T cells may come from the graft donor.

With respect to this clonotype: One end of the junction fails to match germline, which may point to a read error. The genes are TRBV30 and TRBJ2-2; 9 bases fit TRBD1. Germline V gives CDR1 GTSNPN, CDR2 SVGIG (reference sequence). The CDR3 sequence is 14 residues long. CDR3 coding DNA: TGTGCCTGGGTCTTCGGGACAGGGCCCGGGGAGCTGTGTTTT. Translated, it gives CAWVFGTGPGELCF.

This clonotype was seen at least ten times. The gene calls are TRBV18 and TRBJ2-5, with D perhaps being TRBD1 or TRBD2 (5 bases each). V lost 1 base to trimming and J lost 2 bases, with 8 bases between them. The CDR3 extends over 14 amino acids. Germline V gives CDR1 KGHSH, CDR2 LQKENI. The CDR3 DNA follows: TGTGCCAGCTCACCACGGGACGGTCAAGAGACCCAGTACTTC. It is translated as CASSPRDGQETQYF. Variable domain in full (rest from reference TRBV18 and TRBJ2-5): NAGVMQNPRHLVRRRGQEARLRCSPMKGHSHVYWYRQLPEEGLKFMVYLQKENIIDESGMPKERFSAEFPKEGPSILRIQQVVRGDSAAYFCASSPRDGQETQYFGPGTRLLVL.

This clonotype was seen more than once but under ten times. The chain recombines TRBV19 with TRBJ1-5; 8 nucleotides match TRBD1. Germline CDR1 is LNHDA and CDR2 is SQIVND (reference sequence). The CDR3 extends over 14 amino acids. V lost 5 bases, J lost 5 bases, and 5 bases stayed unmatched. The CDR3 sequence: CASSLRDRHQPQHF. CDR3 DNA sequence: TGTGCCAGTAGTCTCCGGGACAGGCATCAGCCCCAGCATTTT.

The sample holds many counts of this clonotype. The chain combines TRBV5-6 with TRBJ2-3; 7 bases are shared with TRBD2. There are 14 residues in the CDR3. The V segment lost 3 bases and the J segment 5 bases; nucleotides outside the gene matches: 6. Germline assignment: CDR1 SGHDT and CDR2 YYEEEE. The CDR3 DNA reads TGTGCCAGCAGCTCAAAGCGGGGTGTAGATACGCAGTATTTT. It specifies CASSSKRGVDTQYF.

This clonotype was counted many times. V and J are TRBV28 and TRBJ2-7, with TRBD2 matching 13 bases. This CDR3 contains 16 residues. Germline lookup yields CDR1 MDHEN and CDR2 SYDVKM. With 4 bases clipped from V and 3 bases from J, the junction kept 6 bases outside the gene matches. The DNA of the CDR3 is TGTGCCAGCAGTTCAACTAGCGGGAGGGCCTACTACGAGCAGTACTTC. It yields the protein CASSSTSGRAYYEQYF.

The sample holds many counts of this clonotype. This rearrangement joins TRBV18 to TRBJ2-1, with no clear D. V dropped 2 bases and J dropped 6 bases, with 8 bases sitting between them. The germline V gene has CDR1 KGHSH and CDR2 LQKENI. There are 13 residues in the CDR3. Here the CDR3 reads CASSPTAANEQFF. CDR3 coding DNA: TGTGCCAGCTCACCAACGGCAGCCAATGAGCAGTTCTTC. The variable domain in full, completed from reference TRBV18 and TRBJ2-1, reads NAGVMQNPRHLVRRRGQEARLRCSPMKGHSHVYWYRQLPEEGLKFMVYLQKENIIDESGMPKERFSAEFPKEGPSILRIQQVVRGDSAAYFCASSPTAANEQFFGPGTRLTVL.

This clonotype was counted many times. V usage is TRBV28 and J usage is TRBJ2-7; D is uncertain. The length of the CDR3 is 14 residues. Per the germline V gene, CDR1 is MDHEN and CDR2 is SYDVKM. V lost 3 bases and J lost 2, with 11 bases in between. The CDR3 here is CASSFSDRAYEQYF. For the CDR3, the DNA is TGTGCCAGCAGTTTTTCCGACCGAGCCTACGAGCAGTACTTC. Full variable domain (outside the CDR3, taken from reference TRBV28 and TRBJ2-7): DVKVTQSSRYLVKRTGEKVFLECVQDMDHENMFWYRQDPGLGLRLIYFSYDVKMKEKGDIPEGYSVSREKKERFSLILESASTNQTSMYLCASSFSDRAYEQYFGPGTRLTVT.

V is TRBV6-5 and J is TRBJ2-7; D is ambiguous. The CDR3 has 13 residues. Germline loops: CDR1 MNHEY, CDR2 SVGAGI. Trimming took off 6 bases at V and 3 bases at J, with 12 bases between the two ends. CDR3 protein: CASRPSAGYEQYF. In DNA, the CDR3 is TGTGCCAGCAGGCCTTCCGCAGGCTACGAGCAGTACTTC.

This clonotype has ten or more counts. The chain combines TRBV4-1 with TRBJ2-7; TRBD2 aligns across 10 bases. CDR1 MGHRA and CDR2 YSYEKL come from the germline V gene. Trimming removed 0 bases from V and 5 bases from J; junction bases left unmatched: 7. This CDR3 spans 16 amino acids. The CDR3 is CASSQDGAGGYDEQYF. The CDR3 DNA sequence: TGCGCCAGCAGCCAAGACGGAGCGGGAGGGTACGACGAGCAGTACTTC.

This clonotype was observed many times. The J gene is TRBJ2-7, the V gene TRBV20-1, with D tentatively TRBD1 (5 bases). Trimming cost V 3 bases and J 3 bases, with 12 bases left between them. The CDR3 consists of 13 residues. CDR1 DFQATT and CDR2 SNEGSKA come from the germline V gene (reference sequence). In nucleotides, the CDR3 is TGCAGTGCTAGTCCCCCGGACAACTACGAGCAGTACTTC. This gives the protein CSASPPDNYEQYF.

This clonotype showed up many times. CDR3 DNA sequence: TGTGCCAGCAGCCCAGAACAGGGTTTCTACGAGCAGTACTTC. This sequence encodes CASSPEQGFYEQYF. V and J are TRBV7-9 and TRBJ2-7; a weak D match, TRBD1 (6 bases). CDR3 size: 14 residues. The V end lost 5 bases, the J end lost 3 bases, and 14 bases lay between the germline ends. Looked up from germline, CDR1 is SEHNR and CDR2 is FQNEAQ (reference sequence).

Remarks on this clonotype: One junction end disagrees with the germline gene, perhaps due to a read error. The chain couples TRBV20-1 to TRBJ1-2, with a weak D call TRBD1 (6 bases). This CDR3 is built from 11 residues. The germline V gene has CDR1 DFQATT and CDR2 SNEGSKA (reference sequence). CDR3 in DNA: TGCAGTGCTAGAGTGGGGGCCAGAGGTTCCTTC. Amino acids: CSARVGARGSF.

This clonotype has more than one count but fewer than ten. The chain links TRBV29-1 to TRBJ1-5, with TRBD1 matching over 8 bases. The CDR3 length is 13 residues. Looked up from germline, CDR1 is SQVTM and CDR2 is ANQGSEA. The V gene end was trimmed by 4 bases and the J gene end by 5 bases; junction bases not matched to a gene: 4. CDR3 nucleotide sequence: TGCAGCGTTGGTTCGGACAGGGATCAGCCCCAGCATTTT. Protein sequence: CSVGSDRDQPQHF. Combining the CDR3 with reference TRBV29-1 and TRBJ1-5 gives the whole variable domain SAVISQKPSRDICQRGTSLTIQCQVDSQVTMMFWYRQQPGQSLTLIATANQGSEATYESGFVIDKFPISRPNLTFSTLTVSNMSPEDSSIYLCSVGSDRDQPQHFGDGTRLSIL.

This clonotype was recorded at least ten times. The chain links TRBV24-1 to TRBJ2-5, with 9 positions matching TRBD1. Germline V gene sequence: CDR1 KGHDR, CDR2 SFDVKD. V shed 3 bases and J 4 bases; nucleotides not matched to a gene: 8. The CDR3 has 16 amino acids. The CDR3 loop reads CATSDNRDRVGETQYF. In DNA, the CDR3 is TGTGCCACCAGTGATAACCGGGACAGGGTTGGAGAGACCCAGTACTTC.

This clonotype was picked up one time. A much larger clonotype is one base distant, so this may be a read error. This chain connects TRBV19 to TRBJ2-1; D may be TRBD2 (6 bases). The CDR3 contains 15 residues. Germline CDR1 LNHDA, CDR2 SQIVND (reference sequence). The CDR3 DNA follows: TGTGCCAGTAGTATAACTACGGGAGTGCGTGATGACCAGTTCTTC. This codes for CASSITTGVRDDQFF.

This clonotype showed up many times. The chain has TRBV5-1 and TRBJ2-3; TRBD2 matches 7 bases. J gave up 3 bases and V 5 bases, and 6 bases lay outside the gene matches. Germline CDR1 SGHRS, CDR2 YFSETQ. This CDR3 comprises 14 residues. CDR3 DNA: TGCGCCAGCAGTTCGGCGGGAGTAACAGATACGCAGTATTTT. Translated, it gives CASSSAGVTDTQYF. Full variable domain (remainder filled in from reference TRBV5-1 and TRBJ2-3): KAGVTQTPRYLIKTRGQQVTLSCSPISGHRSVSWYQQTPGQGLQFLFEYFSETQRNKGNFPGRFSGRQFSNSRSEMNVSTLELGDSALYLCASSSAGVTDTQYFGPGTRLTVL.

The CDR3 reads CATGQDSDTQYF. The CDR3 nucleotides are TGTGCCACGGGACAGGACTCAGATACGCAGTATTTT. The rearrangement links TRBV2 to TRBJ2-3; 8 nucleotides match TRBD1. Trimming cost V 10 bases and J 4 bases; bases outside gene matches: 4. There are 12 residues in the CDR3. The V gene's germline CDR1 is SNHLY and CDR2 FYNNEI.

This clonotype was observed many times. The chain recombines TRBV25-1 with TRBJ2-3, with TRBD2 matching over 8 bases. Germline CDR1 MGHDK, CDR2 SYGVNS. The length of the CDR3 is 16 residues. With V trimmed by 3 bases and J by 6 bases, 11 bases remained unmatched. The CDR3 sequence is CASSDSSGPDPDTQYF. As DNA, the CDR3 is TGTGCCAGCAGTGACTCTAGCGGGCCGGACCCGGATACGCAGTATTTT.

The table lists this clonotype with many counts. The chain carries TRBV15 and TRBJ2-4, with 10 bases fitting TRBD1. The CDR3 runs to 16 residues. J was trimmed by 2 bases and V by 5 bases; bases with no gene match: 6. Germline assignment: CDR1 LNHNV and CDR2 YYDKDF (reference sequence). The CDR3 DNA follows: TGTGCCACCAGCTCGGGACAGGGGACGACCAAAAACATTCAGTACTTC. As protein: CATSSGQGTTKNIQYF.

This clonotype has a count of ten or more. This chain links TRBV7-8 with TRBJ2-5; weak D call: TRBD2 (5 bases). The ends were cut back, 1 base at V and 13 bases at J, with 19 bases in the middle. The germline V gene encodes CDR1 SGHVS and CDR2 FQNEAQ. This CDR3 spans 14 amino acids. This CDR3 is CASSLGRTSGSPYF. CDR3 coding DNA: TGTGCCAGCAGCTTAGGGAGGACCTCAGGCAGTCCGTACTTC.

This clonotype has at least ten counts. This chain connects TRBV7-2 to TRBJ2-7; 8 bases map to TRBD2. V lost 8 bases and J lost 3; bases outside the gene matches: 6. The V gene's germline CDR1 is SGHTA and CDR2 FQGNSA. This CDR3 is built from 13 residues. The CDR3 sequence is CASGGTRIYEQYF. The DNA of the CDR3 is TGTGCCAGCGGGGGGACTAGGATCTACGAGCAGTACTTC.

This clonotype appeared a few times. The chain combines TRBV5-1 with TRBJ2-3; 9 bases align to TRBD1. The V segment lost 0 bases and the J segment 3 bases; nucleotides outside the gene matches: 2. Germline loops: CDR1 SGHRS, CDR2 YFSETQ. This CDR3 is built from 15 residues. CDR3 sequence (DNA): TGCGCCAGCAGCTTGGTGGGACAGGGAACAGATACGCAGTATTTT. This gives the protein CASSLVGQGTDTQYF.

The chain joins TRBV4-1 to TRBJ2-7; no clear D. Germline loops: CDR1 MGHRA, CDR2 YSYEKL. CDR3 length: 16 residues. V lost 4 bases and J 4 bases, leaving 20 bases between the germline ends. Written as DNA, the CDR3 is TGCGCCAGCAGCCTGTCCAGGTCAACATCCTATTACGAGCAGTACTTC. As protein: CASSLSRSTSYYEQYF.